This T cell receptor (beta chain) was observed in a study of Ad26.COV2.S vaccination and SARS-CoV-2 variants. Study overall: Of the COV1001 trial arms, the Ad26.COV2.S arm included the donor. Participants got Ad26.COV2.S intramuscularly, once or twice 56 days apart.

The protocol was immunoSEQ multiplex PCR, while the TCRdb copy is restricted to in-frame clones and leaves out a portion. The data hold around 420,000 clones, with roughly 90% observed a single time. Germline trimming cut 0 bases from V and 10 bases from J; bases unmatched to any gene: 4. The CDR3 consists of 14 residues. Germline V gene data show CDR1 as SGDLS and CDR2 as YYNGEE. Sample treatment: some 19 received Ad26.COV2.S at low or high dose, single or two shots; 5 received placebo; per-sample allocation not given. Collection of samples fell on day 63 after the first vaccine or placebo injection.

The receptor was isolated from a person aged 18-65 years who received the Ad26.COV2.S COVID-19 vaccine or a placebo. Sample: peripheral blood, taken in a trial of Ad26.COV2.S vaccine versus placebo. V is TRBV9 and J is TRBJ1-6; 7 nucleotides agree with TRBD1. Written as DNA, the CDR3 is TGTGCCAGCAGCGTAGGACAGGGTAGCTCACCCCTCCACTTT. Translation: CASSVGQGSSPLHF.